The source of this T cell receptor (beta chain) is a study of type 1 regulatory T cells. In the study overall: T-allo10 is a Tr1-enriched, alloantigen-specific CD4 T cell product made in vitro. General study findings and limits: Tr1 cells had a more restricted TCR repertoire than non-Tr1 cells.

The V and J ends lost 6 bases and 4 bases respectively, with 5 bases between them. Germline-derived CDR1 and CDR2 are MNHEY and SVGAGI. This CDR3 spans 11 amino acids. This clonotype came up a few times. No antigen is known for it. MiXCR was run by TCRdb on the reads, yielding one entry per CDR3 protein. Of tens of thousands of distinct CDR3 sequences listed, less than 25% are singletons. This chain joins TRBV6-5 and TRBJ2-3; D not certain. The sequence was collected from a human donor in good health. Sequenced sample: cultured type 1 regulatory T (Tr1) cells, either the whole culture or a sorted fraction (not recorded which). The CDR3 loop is CASSNSDTQYF. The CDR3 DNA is TGTGCCAGCAGCAACTCAGATACGCAGTATTTT.